Given below is one T cell receptor beta chain in context. Its antigen remains unidentified. Base qualities are not provided; no much larger clone lies one nucleotide away. The data derive from a study of blood T cell repertoires in COVID-19 (dated by TCRdb to about 2020). About the study as a whole: Collaborator samples came from the United States, Italy and Spain and covered acute and convalescent phases of COVID-19. The prospective study material was composed of cDNA or gDNA derived from T cells, B-cell-depleted T cells, or PBMCs. Subjects who had been exposed to COVID-19, were actively infected with it, or had recovered from it provided the deeply sampled blood TCRbeta repertoires that made up the dataset. A freely available public database, intended as a resource for researchers studying the immune response to SARS-CoV-2, is where the repertoires were released. The samples were drawn from the first 160 participants of the ongoing ImmuneRACE study and from 950 to 1,500 subjects provided by 6 global collaborators. Sample metadata almost always included a de-identified subject ID, COVID-19 status, age in years and sex. Where available, HLA class I and class II types were obtained from metadata supplied by the sample provider rather than from assay-based typing. Overall study outcomes, separate from this receptor: The quantity of clinical and demographic metadata differed by source and by participant and was supplied without curation.

The CDR3, from cysteine to phenylalanine, totals 11 residues. Of the read, only the CDR3 DNA is kept; its 33 bases are in frame from base 1. V and J are truncated by 1 base and 8 bases respectively, leaving an intervening sequence of 6 bases. The germline V gene sets CDR1 to SGHRS and CDR2 to YFSETQ. TCRbeta CDR3 regions were amplified from genomic DNA using the immunoSEQ Assay, a bias-controlled multiplex PCR. The original pipeline was this. Nucleated cell counts per sample were estimated from amplification of reference gene primers within the assay. To quantify the absolute abundance of each unique TCRbeta CDR3 rearrangement, sequence reads were collapsed and filtered. For each sample, productive Simpson clonality was calculated as the square root of Simpson's diversity index over productive rearrangements. Drawn from immuneACCESS, this table holds only the in-frame rearrangements with V and J called that TCRdb kept. Clones are partly lost; checked studies trace under half to an unresolved V gene and leave the rest unexplained. V and J calls and clone size come straight from that table; D and trimming were deduced from the DNA. This sample has about 110,000 clones in its table, and around four fifths of those were observed once. More than 15% of the sample belongs to the ten largest clones.

Each collaborating institution followed its own protocols to collect whole blood in K2EDTA tubes. For TCRbeta analysis, collaborators shipped samples in one of three forms: frozen whole blood, isolated PBMCs, or DNA extracted from either of those sample types. Sequenced material: peripheral blood. This TCR was recovered from a woman aged 55 to 70 with acute or convalescent COVID-19. Recombination linked TRBV5-1 to TRBJ1-1, with the D gene not clear enough to name. The nucleotide sequence reads as follows: TGCGCCAGCAGCTTGAACAGAGAAGCTTTCTTT. This translates into CASSLNREAFF.